Below are 6 T cell receptor beta chains sequenced from a single sample in a study of cytomegalovirus exposure and HLA in healthy donors. Primers for the PCR totalled 60 Vbeta and 13 Jbeta. Generated by immunoSEQ multiplex PCR, the TCRdb table keeps only in-frame clones and is missing some. Of around 120,000 clones in the sample, 75% to 85% are singletons; the top ten hold approximately 4%. The specimen sequenced was PBMCs. Source of these receptors: a woman aged 40 to 49 in good health and CMV-seronegative.

The genes are TRBV28 and TRBJ1-1; D unresolved. The CDR3 consists of 12 residues. Germline V CDR1 and CDR2: MDHEN, SYDVKM. Trimming took off 8 bases at V and 4 bases at J, with 11 bases between the two ends. This CDR3 reads CASGEDLTEAFF. Written as DNA, the CDR3 is TGTGCCAGCGGGGAGGACCTCACTGAAGCTTTCTTT. Variable domain in full (rest from reference TRBV28 and TRBJ1-1): DVKVTQSSRYLVKRTGEKVFLECVQDMDHENMFWYRQDPGLGLRLIYFSYDVKMKEKGDIPEGYSVSREKKERFSLILESASTNQTSMYLCASGEDLTEAFFGQGTRLTVV.

This chain links TRBV6-6 with TRBJ2-3; 7 positions agree with TRBD2. CDR1 is MNHNY, CDR2 SVGAGI, per germline (reference sequence). With V trimmed by 5 bases and J by 6 bases, 11 bases remained unmatched. This CDR3 spans 15 amino acids. This CDR3 reads CASSTQRGLSDTQYF. The CDR3 region has the DNA TGTGCCAGCAGTACCCAGCGGGGCCTTTCGGATACGCAGTATTTT.

The chain uses TRBV19 and TRBJ2-7; tentatively, D is TRBD1 (5 bases). Trimming pared 3 bases from V and 0 bases from J, leaving 12 bases between. The CDR3 covers 15 residues. Germline V gives CDR1 LNHDA, CDR2 SQIVND (reference sequence). CDR3 sequence (DNA): TGTGCCAGTAGTATGGTACAGGCGGCCTCCTACGAGCAGTACTTC. This translates into CASSMVQAASYEQYF.

The rearrangement joins TRBV6-5 to TRBJ2-2; 7 nucleotides match TRBD1. The CDR3 contains 14 residues. J gave up 6 bases and V 8 bases, and 9 bases lay outside the gene matches. From germline, CDR1 is MNHEY and CDR2 SVGAGI. CDR3 DNA: TGTGCCAGCTTCCCAGGGGGATCACCCGGGGAGCTGTTTTTT. The encoded protein is CASFPGGSPGELFF.

A few counts support this clone. This chain connects TRBV7-2 to TRBJ1-2; 9 bases map to TRBD1. The CDR3 is 17 residues long. V shed 0 bases and J 6 bases; nucleotides not matched to a gene: 11. Germline loops: CDR1 SGHTA, CDR2 FQGNSA. In DNA, the CDR3 is TGTGCCAGCAGCTTAGCGATCTCTCCGGGACAGGGAGATGGCTACACCTTC. This sequence encodes CASSLAISPGQGDGYTF.

V gene TRBV6-6 combines with J gene TRBJ1-6; no definite D call. From germline, CDR1 is MNHNY and CDR2 SVGAGI (reference sequence). This CDR3 has 15 residues. The ends were cut back, 5 bases at V and 10 bases at J, with 18 bases in the middle. The CDR3 loop reads CASSTIPGSRSPLHF. CDR3 nucleotide sequence: TGTGCCAGCAGTACGATACCGGGGTCGCGGTCACCCCTCCACTTT.